This T cell receptor (beta chain) emerged from a study of T-cell reconstitution after alpha-beta-depleted transplantation in children. Unique molecular identifiers featured in how the TCRbeta library was prepared. TCRdb itself ran the PCR reads through MiXCR, one entry per CDR3 protein. The sample records over 400,000 distinct CDR3 sequences, approximately 41% being singletons. The CDR3 has 16 amino acids. Germline CDR1 is MNHEY and CDR2 is SVGAGI. The germline V and J ends were trimmed by 7 bases and 2 bases, with 21 bases remaining between them. This clonotype was found many times. This chain connects TRBV6-5 to TRBJ2-7; possibly TRBD1 or TRBD2 for D (5 bases each). The sequences come from PBMCs, collected before TCRalphabeta/CD19-depleted stem cell transplant. The sequence derives from a girl aged 2 to 10 with aplastic anemia, due to receive a stem cell transplant. CDR3 loop: CASNPQSGTPTYEQYF. The CDR3 bases are TGTGCCAGCAACCCTCAAAGTGGGACGCCTACCTACGAGCAGTACTTC.